Following are 21 T cell receptor beta chains from one sample sequenced in a study of shared clonotypes between healthy human individuals. Profiling relied on immunoSEQ multiplex PCR, and the TCRdb table lists in-frame clones only, not all of them. Among under 2,000,000 clones, around 96% were seen once, and the ten largest hold approximately 1.2%. In the naive CD8 group, cells lacked CD45RO and were positively selected for CCR7, so terminally differentiated effector memory CD45RA+ cells were left out. The sequenced material came from naive CD8+ T cells sorted from blood. The receptors originated from a man aged 18 to 30 in good health.

This chain links TRBV7-9 with TRBJ2-7, with a tentative D call TRBD2 (5 bases). Trimming stripped 7 bases from V and 6 bases from J, with 19 bases between. Germline CDR1 is SEHNR and CDR2 is FQNEAQ (reference sequence). This CDR3 has 14 amino acids. CDR3: CASNELERLGEQYF. Here the CDR3 DNA reads TGTGCCAGCAACGAACTAGAGCGGTTAGGCGAGCAGTACTTC.

The chain uses TRBV11-2 and TRBJ2-3; D gene ambiguous. Per the germline V gene, CDR1 is SGHAT and CDR2 is FQNNGV. The CDR3 spans 18 residues. Trimming pared 5 bases from V and 2 bases from J, leaving 23 bases between. CDR3 protein: CASSQPKPPDPYTDTQYF. The CDR3 DNA sequence: TGTGCCAGCAGCCAACCCAAACCACCCGATCCCTACACAGATACGCAGTATTTT.

V is TRBV6-1 and J is TRBJ1-1, with TRBD1 matching 7 bases. After removal of 5 bases from V and 5 bases from J, the junction contained 11 bases not matched to a gene. The CDR3 is 15 amino acids. From germline, CDR1 is MNHNS and CDR2 SASEGT. CDR3 in amino acids: CASSSDRVGRTEAFF. CDR3 DNA sequence: TGTGCCAGCAGTTCCGACAGGGTAGGTCGGACTGAAGCTTTCTTT.

The CDR3 nucleotides read TGTGCCAGTAGTAGTGCCCCGGGGAGGCCGACTTACAATGAGCAGTTCTTC. Translation gives CASSSAPGRPTYNEQFF. This chain joins TRBV19 and TRBJ2-1; the D gene is possibly TRBD2 (6 bases). This CDR3 is built from 17 residues. Germline V gives CDR1 LNHDA, CDR2 SQIVND (reference sequence). V lost 4 bases, J lost 4 bases, and 20 bases lay in between.

This clone has just one count. The V and J genes are TRBV6-5 and TRBJ1-4; 7 positions agree with TRBD1. Germline assignment: CDR1 MNHEY and CDR2 SVGAGI. The CDR3 covers 14 residues. Trimming took 4 bases from V and 4 from J; bases not matched to a gene: 3. CDR3 nucleotide sequence: TGTGCCAGCAGTTCGGGACAGAATAATGAAAAACTGTTTTTT. Translated: CASSSGQNNEKLFF.

In the case of this clone: Other nucleotide sequences from this sample produce the same CDR3. The rearrangement joins TRBV5-6 to TRBJ2-7; D unclear. The CDR3 loop spans 13 amino acids. Trimming left V 0 bases short and J 1 base short, with 5 bases between. Germline CDR1 SGHDT, CDR2 YYEEEE. The CDR3 reads CASSLGESYEQYF. The CDR3 nucleotides are TGTGCCAGCAGCTTGGGGGAATCCTACGAGCAGTACTTC. The complete variable domain, with remaining parts taken from reference TRBV5-6 and TRBJ2-7, reads DAGVTQSPTHLIKTRGQQVTLRCSPKSGHDTVSWYQQALGQGPQFIFQYYEEEERQRGNFPDRFSGHQFPNYSSELNVNALLLGDSALYLCASSLGESYEQYFGPGTRLTVT.

The chain carries TRBV29-1 and TRBJ1-1, with D perhaps TRBD1 (6 bases). The CDR3 runs 12 residues. Trimming took 6 bases from V and 6 from J, leaving 14 bases between them. Germline CDR1 SQVTM, CDR2 ANQGSEA. CDR3 sequence: CSVSGEGAEAFF. CDR3 DNA: TGCAGCGTATCAGGGGAAGGCGCTGAAGCTTTCTTT.

With respect to this clone: The sample carries other DNA sequences with the same CDR3. V usage is TRBV10-3 and J usage is TRBJ2-3; D unclear. The V gene lost 8 bases and the J gene lost 0 bases, with 9 bases spanning the gap. CDR1 is ENHRY and CDR2 is SYGVKD in the germline V gene. The CDR3 totals 13 residues. The CDR3 is CAISSSSTDTQYF. The CDR3 nucleotides read TGTGCCATCTCCTCTTCTAGCACAGATACGCAGTATTTT.

This chain connects TRBV9 to TRBJ2-1; either TRBD1 or TRBD2 may supply D (6 bases each). In germline, CDR1 is SGDLS, CDR2 YYNGEE. With 2 bases removed from V and 7 bases from J, the gap between germline ends came to 13 bases. The CDR3 is made up of 14 amino acids. The CDR3 coding sequence is TGTGCCAGCAGCGTTACGGGGGCGCAGAATGAGCAGTTCTTC. Protein: CASSVTGAQNEQFF.

Here the CDR3 DNA reads TGTGCCAGCAGTCCGCTAGAGGACACCGGGGAGCTGTTTTTT. As protein: CASSPLEDTGELFF. The genes are TRBV27 and TRBJ2-2; D unresolved. V was cut by 5 bases and J by 3 bases, with 10 bases left in between. Germline loops: CDR1 MNHEY, CDR2 SMNVEV (reference sequence). The CDR3 loop spans 14 amino acids.

To note about this clone: This may stem from a read error, because a much larger clone lies one nucleotide away. Other DNA sequences of this sample code for an identical CDR3. V and J are TRBV27 and TRBJ2-2; D is ambiguous. Germline CDR1 and CDR2: MNHEY and SMNVEV (reference sequence). The CDR3 is made up of 11 amino acids. The germline V and J ends were trimmed by 6 bases and 5 bases, with 4 bases remaining between them. The CDR3 reads CASSLTGELFF. The CDR3 DNA follows: TGTGCCAGCAGCCTAACCGGGGAGCTGTTTTTT.

About this clone: Other nucleotide sequences in the sample specify the same CDR3. The genes are TRBV5-4 and TRBJ2-7; 7 bases agree with TRBD1. This CDR3 comprises 14 residues. With V trimmed by 0 bases and J by 2 bases, 2 bases remained unmatched. Germline CDR1 reads SGHNT; CDR2 reads YYREEE (reference sequence). The CDR3 sequence is CASSLGQGAYEQYF. DNA for the CDR3: TGTGCCAGCAGCTTGGGTCAGGGGGCCTACGAGCAGTACTTC.

The chain recombines TRBV27 with TRBJ2-7; a weak D match, TRBD1 (6 bases). The CDR3 has 16 residues. Germline CDR1 is MNHEY and CDR2 is SMNVEV (reference sequence). Trimming stripped 5 bases from V and 4 bases from J, with 21 bases between. CDR3 region: CASSTRQATLPYEQYF. The CDR3 bases are TGTGCCAGCAGTACCCGACAGGCCACCCTCCCTTACGAGCAGTACTTC.

The chain combines TRBV2 with TRBJ2-7; 7 nucleotides line up with TRBD2. The length of the CDR3 is 13 residues. Losses at the gene ends were 8 bases for V and 5 bases for J; bases not matched to a gene: 9. Germline V gene lookup returns CDR1 SNHLY and CDR2 FYNNEI. As DNA, the CDR3 is TGTGCCAGCGAGGGAGGGGTCGAGAACGAGCAGTACTTC. It specifies CASEGGVENEQYF. The entire variable domain, with the rest obtained from reference TRBV2 and TRBJ2-7, is as follows: EPEVTQTPSHQVTQMGQEVILRCVPISNHLYFYWYRQILGQKVEFLVSFYNNEISEKSEIFDDQFSVERPDGSNFTLKIRSTKLEDSAMYFCASEGGVENEQYFGPGTRLTVT.

The chain recombines TRBV4-1 with TRBJ2-3; D not resolved. The germline V and J ends were trimmed by 6 bases and 4 bases, with 8 bases remaining between them. Looked up from germline, CDR1 is MGHRA and CDR2 is YSYEKL. This CDR3 comprises 12 residues. CDR3 nucleotides: TGCGCCAGCAGTCGAGGAGCAGATACGCAGTATTTT. Its protein product is CASSRGADTQYF.

V and J are TRBV6-6 and TRBJ1-1, with unresolved D. Trimming shortened V by 8 bases and J by 1 base, and 11 bases separated the two germline ends. This CDR3 has 13 amino acids. Germline V gene sequence: CDR1 MNHNY, CDR2 SVGAGI (reference sequence). CDR3 protein: CASDPLRNTEAFF. The CDR3 DNA reads as TGTGCCAGCGATCCCCTTCGGAACACTGAAGCTTTCTTT.

J is TRBJ2-7 and V is TRBV11-3, with D unclear. The V gene's germline CDR1 is SGHNT and CDR2 YENEEA. The CDR3 has 13 residues. V dropped 5 bases and J dropped 2 bases, with 10 bases sitting between them. In nucleotides, the CDR3 is TGTGCCAGCAGCGACCGGTCCGCCTACGAGCAGTACTTC. Its translation: CASSDRSAYEQYF.

CDR3 residues: CASSFEGQGGPNEKLFF. CDR3 coding DNA: TGTGCCAGCAGTTTTGAAGGACAGGGGGGCCCTAATGAAAAACTGTTTTTT. V usage is TRBV28 and J usage is TRBJ1-4; TRBD1 matches at 10 bases. The CDR3 has 17 residues. With 3 bases clipped from V and 3 bases from J, the junction kept 7 bases outside the gene matches. Germline V gives CDR1 MDHEN, CDR2 SYDVKM.

For this clone: Different DNA sequences within this sample yield the same CDR3. The chain uses TRBV11-2 and TRBJ2-7, with D perhaps matching TRBD1 (6 bases). In germline, CDR1 is SGHAT, CDR2 FQNNGV. Trimming shortened V by 4 bases and J by 2 bases, and 9 bases separated the two germline ends. The CDR3 length is 13 residues. DNA of the CDR3: TGTGCCAGCAGCTGGGACACAACCTACGAGCAGTACTTC. It codes for CASSWDTTYEQYF. Combining the CDR3 with reference TRBV11-2 and TRBJ2-7 gives the whole variable domain EAGVAQSPRYKIIEKRQSVAFWCNPISGHATLYWYQQILGQGPKLLIQFQNNGVVDDSQLPKDRFSAERLKGVDSTLKIQPAKLEDSAVYLCASSWDTTYEQYFGPGTRLTVT.

V usage is TRBV27 and J usage is TRBJ2-1, with TRBD2 matching over 8 bases. V shed 4 bases, J shed 7 bases, and the junction held 9 bases outside the gene matches. The CDR3 totals 15 residues. CDR1 is MNHEY and CDR2 is SMNVEV in the germline V gene (reference sequence). The CDR3 protein is CASSYNGRAGNEQFF. The CDR3 DNA reads TGTGCCAGCAGTTATAACGGGAGGGCCGGAAATGAGCAGTTCTTC.

J is TRBJ1-2 and V is TRBV2; no firm D call. Germline-derived CDR1 and CDR2 are SNHLY and FYNNEI. Trimming stripped 4 bases from V and 3 bases from J, with 9 bases between. This CDR3 has 13 amino acids. The CDR3 DNA reads as TGTGCCAGCAGTGGTTCGGCGGACTATGGCTACACCTTC. Amino acid sequence: CASSGSADYGYTF.